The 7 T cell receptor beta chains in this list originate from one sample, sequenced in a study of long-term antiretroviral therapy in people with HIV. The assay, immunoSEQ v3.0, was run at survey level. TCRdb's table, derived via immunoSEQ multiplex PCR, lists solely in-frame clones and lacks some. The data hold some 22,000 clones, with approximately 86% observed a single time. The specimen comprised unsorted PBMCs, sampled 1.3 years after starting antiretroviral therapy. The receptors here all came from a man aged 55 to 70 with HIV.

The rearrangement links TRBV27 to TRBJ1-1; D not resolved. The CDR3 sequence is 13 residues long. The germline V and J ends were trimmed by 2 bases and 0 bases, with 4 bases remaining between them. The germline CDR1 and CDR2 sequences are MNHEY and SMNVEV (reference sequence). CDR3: CASSLTVNTEAFF. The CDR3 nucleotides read TGTGCCAGCAGTTTAACAGTGAACACTGAAGCTTTCTTT.

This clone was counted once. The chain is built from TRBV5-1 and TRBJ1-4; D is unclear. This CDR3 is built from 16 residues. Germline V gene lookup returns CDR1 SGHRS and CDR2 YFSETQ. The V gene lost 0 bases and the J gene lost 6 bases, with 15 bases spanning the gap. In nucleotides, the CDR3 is TGCGCCAGCAGCTTGGAAGTCGGGCCGAACTATGAAAAACTGTTTTTT. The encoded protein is CASSLEVGPNYEKLFF.

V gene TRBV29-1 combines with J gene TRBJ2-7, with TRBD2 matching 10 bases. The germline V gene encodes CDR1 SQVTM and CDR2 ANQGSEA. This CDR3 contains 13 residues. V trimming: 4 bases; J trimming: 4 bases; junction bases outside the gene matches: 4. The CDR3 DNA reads TGCAGCGTTGGGACTAGCGGAGAGTACGAGCAGTACTTC. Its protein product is CSVGTSGEYEQYF.

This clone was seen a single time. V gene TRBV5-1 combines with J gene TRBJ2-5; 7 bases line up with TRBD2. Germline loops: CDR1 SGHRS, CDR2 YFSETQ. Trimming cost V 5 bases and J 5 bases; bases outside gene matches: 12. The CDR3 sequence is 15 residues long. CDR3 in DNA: TGCGCCAGCAGTTACCGACTAGCCGGGGACGAGACCCAGTACTTC. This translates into CASSYRLAGDETQYF.

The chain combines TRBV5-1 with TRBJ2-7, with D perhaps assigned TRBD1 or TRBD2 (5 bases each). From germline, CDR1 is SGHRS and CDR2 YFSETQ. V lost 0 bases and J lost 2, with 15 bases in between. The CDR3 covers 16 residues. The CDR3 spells CASSLVLGETPYEQYF. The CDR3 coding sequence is TGCGCCAGCAGCTTGGTCTTGGGGGAGACTCCCTACGAGCAGTACTTC.

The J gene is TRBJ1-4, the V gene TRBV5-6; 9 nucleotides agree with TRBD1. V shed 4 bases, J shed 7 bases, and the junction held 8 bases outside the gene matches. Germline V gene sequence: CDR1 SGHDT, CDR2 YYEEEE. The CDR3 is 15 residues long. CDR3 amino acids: CASSPGQGGSEKLFF. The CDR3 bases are TGTGCCAGCAGCCCGGGACAGGGTGGGAGTGAAAAACTGTTTTTT.

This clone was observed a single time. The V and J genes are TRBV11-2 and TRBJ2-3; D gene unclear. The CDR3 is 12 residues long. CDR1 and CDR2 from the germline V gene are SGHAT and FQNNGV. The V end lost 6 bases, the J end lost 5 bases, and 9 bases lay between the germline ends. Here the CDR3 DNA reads TGTGCCAGCAGAATGGAGAGAGATACGCAGTATTTT. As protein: CASRMERDTQYF.